The rows below give T cell receptor beta chains drawn from one sample of a study of regulatory T cells in long-lasting Graves disease. TCRdb processed the multiplex PCR reads anew with MiXCR; each CDR3 protein has one entry. The sample lists 350,000 to 500,000 distinct CDR3 sequences; less than 20% were seen once. This same sample was also part of a study on T cells in Graves' hyperthyroidism and ophthalmopathy.

Sequenced material: peripheral blood mononuclear cells (PBMCs), taken at new diagnosis, from a patient treated with antithyroid drugs. Receptors originate from a woman aged 18-29 years with Graves disease. Both conserved end residues are part of each CDR3. D genes are given only for firm matches. Size values are once, few and many counts, or a class for expanded clones, and some rows have none.

NA	TRBJ1-2	NA	TRBV4-1	TGCGCCAGCAGCCAAGTAGGGCTAGCGGCTAACTATGGCTACACCTTC	CASSQVGLAANYGYTF
NA	TRBJ2-4	NA	TRBV20-1	TGCAGTGCTAGAGATCTCTTTAGAGACCGGGGGAACATTCAGTACTTC	CSARDLFRDRGNIQYF
NA	TRBJ1-5	many	TRBV4-1	TGCGCCAGCAGCCAAGATTTCGGGGGCGGAGGTCAGCCCCAGCATTTT	CASSQDFGGGGQPQHF
NA	TRBJ2-7	many	TRBV5-4	TGTGCCAGCAGCTTGGTGGCAGGGGGAGGCTACGAGCAGTACTTC	CASSLVAGGGYEQYF
TRBD2	TRBJ2-2	NA	TRBV4-1	TGCGCCAGCAGCCCCTATGGGGTTAGCGGGAAAGGATCAGGGGAGCTGTTTTTT	CASSPYGVSGKGSGELFF
NA	TRBJ2-2	few	TRBV20-1	TGCAGTGCTAGTTTCCCCTTGGGCACCGGGGAGCTGTTTTTT	CSASFPLGTGELFF
TRBD1	TRBJ2-7	many	TRBV7-2	TGTGCCAGCAGCACCCGGGACAGGGTTGACGAGCAGTACTTC	CASSTRDRVDEQYF
NA	TRBJ1-6	NA	TRBV2	TGTGCCAGCAGCCGAGGACAGCCGGATAATTCACCCCTCCACTTT	CASSRGQPDNSPLHF
NA	TRBJ2-3	many	TRBV18	TGTGCCAGCTCACCACCGGGGACCACAGATACGCAGTATTTT	CASSPPGTTDTQYF
TRBD2	TRBJ2-7	once	TRBV5-6	TGTGCCAGCAGCTCTGGGACTAGCGGGAGGGCCTACGAGCAGTACTTC	CASSSGTSGRAYEQYF
TRBD1	TRBJ1-2	many	TRBV7-9	TGTGCCAGCAGCTTCTTATGGACAGGGGGGTATGGCTACACCTTC	CASSFLWTGGYGYTF
TRBD2	TRBJ2-3	many	TRBV28	TGTGCCAGCGCCGAACTAGCGGGAGGGCGCTCCAGCACAGATACGCAGTATTTT	CASAELAGGRSSTDTQYF
NA	TRBJ2-1	few	TRBV20-1	TGCAGTGCCGTTAGTGGGGCTCTTATTTATGAGCAGTTCTTC	CSAVSGALIYEQFF
NA	TRBJ2-2	few	TRBV28	TGTGCCAGCAGTTTCGTGGGAGTGCTTACCGGGGAGCTGTTTTTT	CASSFVGVLTGELFF